This T cell receptor (beta chain) was recorded in a study of vaccination and CD4 T cells after COVID-19 (dated 2022 in TCRdb). Regarding the research as a whole: Convalescent patients had a positive SARS-CoV-2 result on nasal swab PCR, and of these patients, under ten had mild disease and one had severe disease. The convalescent cohort included six males and four females, with two Hispanic individuals, seven Caucasians, two Asians and one multiracial person. Participants received two doses of either the Pfizer-BioNTech BNT162b2 vaccine (n=8) or the Moderna mRNA-1273 vaccine (n=2). Post-COVID blood samples from convalescent patients were collected a median of around 100 days after diagnosis, with a range of 35 to 161 days. The time from the second vaccine dose to post-vaccine blood sampling had a median of around 72 days and ranged from about 12 to 250 days. Overlapping spike peptide pools from SARS-CoV-2 and from the common cold coronaviruses HCoV-NL63, HCoV-OC43 and HCoV-229E were used as culture stimuli. In control cultures, a CEFX viral epitope pool was used as positive control, an HIV-1 Nef peptide pool was used as negative control, or no peptide was added. In 10 COVID-19 convalescent patients and 4 infection-naive healthy vaccine recipients, researchers compared the spike-specific CD4+ TCR repertoire from before mRNA vaccination with the repertoire from after. Paper-wide results and their limitations: In convalescent patients, a median approximately 83% of post-vaccine SARS-CoV-2-reactive clones were detected only after vaccination, suggesting vaccine-specific priming. The number of convalescent patients in the study was relatively small, and the study did not examine early timepoints following natural infection. An increase in the median number of SARS-CoV-2-reactive clonotypes from approximately 21 after infection to roughly 38 after vaccination was observed, but the change was not found to be significant. In convalescent patients, nearly all vaccine-specific clones (304 of 307) were found to be mono-reactive for SARS-CoV-2 spike rather than cross-reactive with common cold coronaviruses.

Receptor libraries were prepared by PCR. TCR sequencing of DNA from cultured CD4+ T cells used the Oncomine TCR Beta short-read assay at the Johns Hopkins FTIC core. The QIAamp micro DNA kit was used to extract genomic DNA from the cultured CD4+ T cells. Oncomine TCR Beta libraries made from cultured CD4+ T cells were pooled using unique dual indexes and sequenced on an Illumina iSeq 100. The authors' pipeline ran thus. Non-productive sequences were filtered out, and CDR3s that did not start with C, did not end with F or W, or were shorter than 7 amino acids were discarded. Antigen-specific clonotypes were identified with the MANAFEST web application by comparing peptide-stimulated wells with reference and other culture wells. For a clone to be called positive, the clone needed an FDR below 0.05, an odds ratio above 5, and a productive frequency above 0.1% in at least two of three replicate wells. Clonotypes that were significantly expanded in both SARS-CoV-2 spike wells and at least one common cold coronavirus spike condition were defined as cross-reactive. Similarity between CDR3 sequences was evaluated in R version 3.6.1 using Levenshtein distances (stringdist) and unrooted phylogenetic trees (ape). TCRdb applied fastp at Q25 and MiXCR to the public reads, then kept only in-frame beta chains. Entries that share a CDR3 protein sequence are merged under the most common genes and DNA. These V and J calls derive from TCRdb rather than the authors' analysis. The sample records about 19,000 distinct CDR3 sequences, 30% to 40% of which are singletons. The top ten clones comprise 13% to 15% of the sample.

After removal of 3 bases from V and 0 bases from J, the junction retains 10 bases not matched to a gene. From the cysteine up to the phenylalanine, the CDR3 has a length of 18 residues. Only the CDR3 DNA is retained, 54 bases long and in frame from the first base. Reading the germline V gene (reference sequence) gives CDR1 DFQATT and CDR2 SNEGSKA. This clonotype was observed a handful of times. The specificity of this receptor is unknown. One base away there is no much larger clone; base qualities are not given. What the treatment or condition label conveys for this sample: roughly 10-day PBMC culture with coronavirus spike peptide pools or control peptides (ViraFEST assay). The ViraFEST assay was used in the study, in which antigen-specific T cells were expanded with peptide pools and expanded clonotypes were subsequently identified by TCR sequencing. The positive SARS-CoV-2 PCR tests of the convalescent patients were dated from March to December 2020, before the Alpha, Beta and Delta variants emerged in the United States. More than 1.5 million PBMCs per well were cultured in IMDM with roughly 5% human AB serum and 8.5 to 10 IU/ml IL-2, plus 10 ug/ml peptide pools. Half of the culture medium was replaced with fresh IL-2-containing medium on days 3 and 7. Once the cells had been in culture for roughly 11 days, the EasySep CD4+ T cell isolation kit was used to isolate CD4+ T cells by negative selection. Ficoll-Paque Plus gradient centrifugation was used to isolate PBMCs from whole blood, and the isolated PBMCs were then either used fresh or cryopreserved at -140C. Culture conditions were generally each tested in triplicate wells.

Specimen: cultured CD4+ T cells from blood. The receptor was isolated from a human donor with COVID-19. The chain was built from TRBV20-1 and TRBJ1-6, with 8 bases matching TRBD1. The CDR3 reads CSASWGQALSSYNSPLHF. The nucleotide sequence is TGCAGTGCTAGTTGGGGACAGGCCCTGAGCTCCTATAATTCACCCCTCCACTTT.